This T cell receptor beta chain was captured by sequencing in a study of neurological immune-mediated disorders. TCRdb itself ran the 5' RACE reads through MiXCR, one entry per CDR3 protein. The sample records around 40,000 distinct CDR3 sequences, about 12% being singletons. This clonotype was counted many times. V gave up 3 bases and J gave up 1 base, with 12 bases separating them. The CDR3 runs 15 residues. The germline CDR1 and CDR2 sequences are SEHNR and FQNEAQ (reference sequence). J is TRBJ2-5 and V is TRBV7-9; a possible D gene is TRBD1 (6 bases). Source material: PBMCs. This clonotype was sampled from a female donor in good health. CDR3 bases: TGTGCCAGCAGCTTTGGGGGCCTGGGCCAAGAGACCCAGTACTTC. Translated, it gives CASSFGGLGQETQYF.